The rows below give T cell receptor beta chains drawn from one sample of a study of identical twins. TCRdb reprocessed the 5' RACE reads with MiXCR, giving one entry per CDR3 protein. The data hold under 900,000 distinct CDR3 sequences, with 15% to 20% observed a single time. This sample also belongs to another study, concerning T cells expressing NK-cell markers.

Sequencing was carried out using PBMCs. The source is a woman under 30 in good health. CDR3s include the opening cysteine and the closing phenylalanine or tryptophan. Fields, in order: V gene, J gene, D gene, CDR3 length, clone size, CDR3 DNA, CDR3 protein. D genes are given only for firm matches. Not every row has a clone size; where given, it reads once, few, many or a size class.

v_call: TRBV7-6
j_call: TRBJ2-7
d_call: -
cdr3_length: 13
clone_size: few
cdr3_nt: TGTGCCAGCAGCTTAGAATTCTCCTACGAGCAGTACTTC
cdr3_aa: CASSLEFSYEQYF

v_call: TRBV20-1
j_call: TRBJ2-7
d_call: TRBD2
cdr3_length: 12
clone_size: -
cdr3_nt: TGCAGTGCAGTAGCGGGAGGTAGAGAGCAGTACTTC
cdr3_aa: CSAVAGGREQYF

v_call: TRBV20-1
j_call: TRBJ2-2
d_call: -
cdr3_length: 13
clone_size: few
cdr3_nt: TGCAGTGCGGCGGACACAGGCACCGGGGAGCTGTTTTTT
cdr3_aa: CSAADTGTGELFF

v_call: TRBV19
j_call: TRBJ1-2
d_call: -
cdr3_length: 15
clone_size: few
cdr3_nt: TGTGCCAGTAGTCATCAAGGGGTGACCAACTATGGCTACACCTTC
cdr3_aa: CASSHQGVTNYGYTF

v_call: TRBV2
j_call: TRBJ2-2
d_call: -
cdr3_length: 12
clone_size: few
cdr3_nt: TGTGCCAGCAGTGAGAGGGGCGGGGAGCTGTTTTTT
cdr3_aa: CASSERGGELFF

v_call: TRBV7-7
j_call: TRBJ2-5
d_call: -
cdr3_length: 15
clone_size: many
cdr3_nt: TGTGCTAGCAGCTTATTCAACAGGGCTGGGGAGACCCAGTACTTC
cdr3_aa: CASSLFNRAGETQYF

v_call: TRBV7-8
j_call: TRBJ2-5
d_call: TRBD1
cdr3_length: 15
clone_size: few
cdr3_nt: TGTGCCAGCAGCCGTGGACAGGTTTTTGCTGGGACCCAGTACTTC
cdr3_aa: CASSRGQVFAGTQYF

v_call: TRBV12-3/TRBV12-4
j_call: TRBJ2-7
d_call: -
cdr3_length: 13
clone_size: many
cdr3_nt: TGTGCCAGCACCGCCAGAAGCTCCTACGAGCAGTACTTC
cdr3_aa: CASTARSSYEQYF

v_call: TRBV18
j_call: TRBJ2-6
d_call: -
cdr3_length: 18
clone_size: -
cdr3_nt: TGTGCCAGCTCACCACTAGGACAGCCTTTCTCTGGGGCCAACGTCCTGACTTTC
cdr3_aa: CASSPLGQPFSGANVLTF

v_call: TRBV5-6
j_call: TRBJ2-7
d_call: -
cdr3_length: 13
clone_size: few
cdr3_nt: TGTGCCAGCAGTCATACAGGGTTCCACGAGCAGTACTTC
cdr3_aa: CASSHTGFHEQYF

v_call: TRBV6-9
j_call: TRBJ2-7
d_call: -
cdr3_length: 16
clone_size: -
cdr3_nt: TGTGCCAGCAGTTATTCTGCGGACGGGAGCCCCTACGAGCAGTACTTC
cdr3_aa: CASSYSADGSPYEQYF

v_call: TRBV12-5
j_call: TRBJ2-7
d_call: TRBD2
cdr3_length: 15
clone_size: few
cdr3_nt: TGTGCTAGTGGGCTTGGGACTAGCGGTAGCTACGAGCAGTACTTC
cdr3_aa: CASGLGTSGSYEQYF

v_call: TRBV7-9
j_call: TRBJ2-7
d_call: -
cdr3_length: 15
clone_size: many
cdr3_nt: TGTGCCAGCAGCTTAGCCGGGACCGCTTCCTACGAGCAGTACTTC
cdr3_aa: CASSLAGTASYEQYF

v_call: TRBV5-6
j_call: TRBJ2-5
d_call: -
cdr3_length: 13
clone_size: few
cdr3_nt: TGTGCCAGCAGAAAGGGTAGCCAGGAGACCCAGTACTTC
cdr3_aa: CASRKGSQETQYF

v_call: TRBV7-8
j_call: TRBJ2-7
d_call: TRBD2
cdr3_length: 14
clone_size: -
cdr3_nt: TGTGCCAGCAGCCGGACTAGCGGGGGTCACGAGCAGTACTTC
cdr3_aa: CASSRTSGGHEQYF

v_call: TRBV19
j_call: TRBJ2-3
d_call: -
cdr3_length: 14
clone_size: -
cdr3_nt: TGTGCCAGTGTTCAGCAGGGGGGAGCAGATACGCAGTATTTT
cdr3_aa: CASVQQGGADTQYF

v_call: TRBV6-1
j_call: TRBJ1-6
d_call: -
cdr3_length: 13
clone_size: -
cdr3_nt: TGTGCCAGCAGCAGAAGACAGAATTCACCCCTCCACTTT
cdr3_aa: CASSRRQNSPLHF

v_call: TRBV12-3/TRBV12-4
j_call: TRBJ1-1
d_call: -
cdr3_length: 12
clone_size: -
cdr3_nt: TGTGCCAGCATATTCAGGGTCACTGAAGCTTTCTTT
cdr3_aa: CASIFRVTEAFF

v_call: TRBV12-3/TRBV12-4
j_call: TRBJ1-6
d_call: TRBD1
cdr3_length: 13
clone_size: few
cdr3_nt: TGTGCCAGCAGCGGGACAGGGAGTTCACCCCTCCACTTT
cdr3_aa: CASSGTGSSPLHF

v_call: TRBV7-8
j_call: TRBJ2-3
d_call: -
cdr3_length: 13
clone_size: few
cdr3_nt: TGTGCCAGCAGCTTAGGGTTCATAGATACGCAGTATTTT
cdr3_aa: CASSLGFIDTQYF

v_call: TRBV6-5
j_call: TRBJ2-1
d_call: -
cdr3_length: 15
clone_size: -
cdr3_nt: TGTGCCAGCAGTTACTCGGGGCGGGGTGGGGATGAGCAGTTCTTC
cdr3_aa: CASSYSGRGGDEQFF

v_call: TRBV6-1
j_call: TRBJ2-2
d_call: TRBD1
cdr3_length: 16
clone_size: -
cdr3_nt: TGTGCCAGCAACGTATGGACAGGGGTCCTCACCGGGGAGCTGTTTTTT
cdr3_aa: CASNVWTGVLTGELFF

v_call: TRBV7-9
j_call: TRBJ2-7
d_call: -
cdr3_length: 12
clone_size: few
cdr3_nt: TGTGCCAGCAGCGTACAAGCCTACGAGCAGTACTTC
cdr3_aa: CASSVQAYEQYF

v_call: TRBV29-1
j_call: TRBJ2-3
d_call: TRBD1
cdr3_length: 15
clone_size: -
cdr3_nt: TGCAGCGTTGGGTTCGGGACAGGGGGCACAGATACGCAGTATTTT
cdr3_aa: CSVGFGTGGTDTQYF

v_call: TRBV5-1
j_call: TRBJ1-5
d_call: TRBD1
cdr3_length: 15
clone_size: -
cdr3_nt: TGCGCCAGCAGCTTCACAGGGGGCTTCAATCAGCCCCAGCATTTT
cdr3_aa: CASSFTGGFNQPQHF

v_call: TRBV5-8
j_call: TRBJ1-2
d_call: -
cdr3_length: 13
clone_size: -
cdr3_nt: TGTGCCAGCAGCTTGTGGAGGGATCAAGGCTACACCTTC
cdr3_aa: CASSLWRDQGYTF

v_call: TRBV4-3
j_call: TRBJ2-2
d_call: -
cdr3_length: 14
clone_size: many
cdr3_nt: TGCGCCAGCAGCCAAGATAGCGGCACCGGGGAGCTGTTTTTT
cdr3_aa: CASSQDSGTGELFF

v_call: TRBV5-1
j_call: TRBJ2-3
d_call: TRBD1
cdr3_length: 16
clone_size: few
cdr3_nt: TGCGCCAGCAGCACCACGACAGGGGGGAGGACAGATACGCAGTATTTT
cdr3_aa: CASSTTTGGRTDTQYF

v_call: TRBV12-3/TRBV12-4
j_call: TRBJ2-3
d_call: -
cdr3_length: 13
clone_size: many
cdr3_nt: TGTGCCAGCAGCCGGACTAGCACAGATACGCAGTATTTT
cdr3_aa: CASSRTSTDTQYF

v_call: TRBV11-3
j_call: TRBJ2-3
d_call: -
cdr3_length: 14
clone_size: -
cdr3_nt: TGTGCCAGCAGCGCAAGTGGGGTCGGGGCTACGCAGTATTTT
cdr3_aa: CASSASGVGATQYF

v_call: TRBV5-1
j_call: TRBJ1-2
d_call: -
cdr3_length: 11
clone_size: -
cdr3_nt: TGCGCCAGCAGGGGCGGATATGGCTACACCTTC
cdr3_aa: CASRGGYGYTF

v_call: TRBV20-1
j_call: TRBJ2-7
d_call: -
cdr3_length: 13
clone_size: -
cdr3_nt: TGCAGTGCTAGTTCTAACAGCCCCACCGAGCAGTACTTC
cdr3_aa: CSASSNSPTEQYF

v_call: TRBV10-3
j_call: TRBJ2-1
d_call: -
cdr3_length: 15
clone_size: few
cdr3_nt: TGTGCCATCAGGCCGGGCCCCAGCTCCTACAATGAGCAGTTCTTC
cdr3_aa: CAIRPGPSSYNEQFF

v_call: TRBV20-1
j_call: TRBJ2-3
d_call: -
cdr3_length: 16
clone_size: few
cdr3_nt: TGCAGTGCTCCCCCGATGGCGGTAAATGAGGCCGATACGCAGTATTTT
cdr3_aa: CSAPPMAVNEADTQYF

v_call: TRBV5-1
j_call: TRBJ2-2
d_call: TRBD1
cdr3_length: 15
clone_size: -
cdr3_nt: TGCGCCAGCAGTGCTACCGGGACAGGGGACGGGGAGCTGTTTTTT
cdr3_aa: CASSATGTGDGELFF

v_call: TRBV5-1
j_call: TRBJ1-5
d_call: -
cdr3_length: 14
clone_size: few
cdr3_nt: TGCGCCAGCAGCTTGGGAGACGGCGATCAGCCCCAGCATTTT
cdr3_aa: CASSLGDGDQPQHF

v_call: TRBV15
j_call: TRBJ2-5
d_call: -
cdr3_length: 13
clone_size: many
cdr3_nt: TGTGCCACCAGCAGAGGGACACTAGAGACCCAGTACTTC
cdr3_aa: CATSRGTLETQYF

v_call: TRBV6-5
j_call: TRBJ2-2
d_call: -
cdr3_length: 16
clone_size: few
cdr3_nt: TGTGCCAGCAGTTACTCGACGGCCAGGAACACCGGGGAGCTGTTTTTT
cdr3_aa: CASSYSTARNTGELFF

v_call: TRBV2
j_call: TRBJ2-1
d_call: TRBD1
cdr3_length: 16
clone_size: -
cdr3_nt: TGTGCCAGCAGGAGACAGGGGTCGCCCTCCTACAATGAGCAGTTCTTC
cdr3_aa: CASRRQGSPSYNEQFF

v_call: TRBV29-1
j_call: TRBJ1-1
d_call: -
cdr3_length: 15
clone_size: few
cdr3_nt: TGCAGCGTTGGTGAGGGATCGCGTCGTGGACAAGAAGCTTTCTTT
cdr3_aa: CSVGEGSRRGQEAFF

v_call: TRBV5-1
j_call: TRBJ2-5
d_call: -
cdr3_length: 12
clone_size: few
cdr3_nt: TGCGCCAGCACCGAAGCTGGGGATACCCAGTACTTC
cdr3_aa: CASTEAGDTQYF

v_call: TRBV6-1
j_call: TRBJ1-5
d_call: -
cdr3_length: 13
clone_size: -
cdr3_nt: TGTGCCAGCAGGAGACAGGAGGGCCAGCCCCAGCATTTT
cdr3_aa: CASRRQEGQPQHF

v_call: TRBV6-5
j_call: TRBJ1-2
d_call: -
cdr3_length: 16
clone_size: few
cdr3_nt: TGTGCCAGCAGTTCACTCCTCTGGGGCAAGGACTATGGCTACACCTTC
cdr3_aa: CASSSLLWGKDYGYTF

v_call: TRBV6-1
j_call: TRBJ2-7
d_call: TRBD1
cdr3_length: 17
clone_size: few
cdr3_nt: TGTGCCAGCACCCGATTGTGGGGCAGGGGGAGCTCCTACGAGCAGTACTTC
cdr3_aa: CASTRLWGRGSSYEQYF